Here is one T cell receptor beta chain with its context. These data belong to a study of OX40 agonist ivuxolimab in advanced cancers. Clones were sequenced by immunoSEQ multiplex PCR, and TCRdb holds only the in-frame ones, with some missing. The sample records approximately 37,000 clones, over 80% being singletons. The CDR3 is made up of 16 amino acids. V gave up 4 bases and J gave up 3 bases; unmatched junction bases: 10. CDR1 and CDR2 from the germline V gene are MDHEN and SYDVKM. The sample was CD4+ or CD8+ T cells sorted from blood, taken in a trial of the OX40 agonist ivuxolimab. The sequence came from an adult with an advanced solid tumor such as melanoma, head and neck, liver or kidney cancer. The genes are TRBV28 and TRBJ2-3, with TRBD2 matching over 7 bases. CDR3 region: CASSSWTRASTDTQYF. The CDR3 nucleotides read TGTGCCAGCAGTTCGTGGACTAGAGCCTCTACAGATACGCAGTATTTT.